Below, 11 T cell receptor beta chains from the same sample are listed, as sequenced in a study of blood T cell repertoires in COVID-19. The assay was immunoSEQ multiplex PCR, and TCRdb's table has in-frame clones only and misses some. The sample carries about 300,000 clones, about 90% recorded once. Input material: peripheral blood. The receptors derive from a man in his late teens or twenties who had recovered from COVID-19.

The chain employs TRBV13 and TRBJ2-7; 8 nucleotides align to TRBD1. J gave up 2 bases and V 4 bases, and 1 base lay outside the gene matches. The CDR3 runs to 13 residues. Germline CDR1 is PRHDT and CDR2 is FYEKMQ (reference sequence). The chain's CDR3 is CASSSDRAYEQYF. CDR3 bases: TGTGCCAGCAGCTCGGACAGGGCCTACGAGCAGTACTTC.

The CDR3 spells CASSWQGSNEAFF. As DNA, the CDR3 is TGTGCCAGTAGTTGGCAGGGTTCTAATGAAGCTTTCTTT. The V gene is TRBV19, the J gene TRBJ1-1; tentatively, D is TRBD1 (5 bases). This CDR3 is 13 amino acids long. Germline values: CDR1 LNHDA, CDR2 SQIVND (reference sequence). Between the trimmed V and J ends, which lost 5 bases and 7 bases, there was a span of 14 bases.

V and J are TRBV6-5 and TRBJ1-1; the D gene is possibly TRBD1 (6 bases). This CDR3 spans 11 amino acids. The germline gives CDR1 MNHEY, CDR2 SVGAGI. The germline V and J ends were trimmed by 6 bases and 9 bases, with 11 bases remaining between them. The CDR3 loop reads CASRGASKAFF. CDR3 DNA: TGTGCCAGCAGGGGGGCTTCTAAAGCTTTCTTT.

Details on this clone: This sample includes further DNA sequences coding for the same CDR3. This chain links TRBV9 with TRBJ2-1; unclear D gene. Germline V gene data show CDR1 as SGDLS and CDR2 as YYNGEE. This CDR3 contains 13 residues. Trimming cost V 0 bases and J 6 bases, with 7 bases left between them. The CDR3 nucleotides are TGTGCCAGCAGCGTAGGCTCAGGCAATGAGCAGTTCTTC. It codes for CASSVGSGNEQFF.

The chain carries TRBV4-1 and TRBJ1-1; TRBD1 matches at 8 bases. Germline-derived CDR1 and CDR2 are MGHRA and YSYEKL. Trimming took 3 bases from V and 5 from J; bases not matched to a gene: 11. The CDR3 covers 16 residues. CDR3 bases: TGCGCCAGCAGCCAGGGCGGGATACAGGGGGGGACTGAAGCTTTCTTT. Protein product: CASSQGGIQGGTEAFF.

This chain connects TRBV12-3 or TRBV12-4 to TRBJ1-2; TRBD1 agrees at 9 bases. The junction had 5 bases not matched to a gene; V was cut back by 5 bases and J by 10 bases. This CDR3 contains 12 residues. CDR3 DNA sequence: TGTGCCAGCAGTGGGACAGGGCATCCCTACACCTTC. This gives the protein CASSGTGHPYTF.

The rearrangement uses TRBV19 and TRBJ2-7, with 9 bases that match TRBD1. V was pared by 5 bases and J by 2 bases, with 4 bases of the junction left unmatched. The CDR3 has 14 residues. Germline V lookup: CDR1 LNHDA, CDR2 SQIVND (reference sequence). The CDR3 spells CASSGGQGPYEQYF. The CDR3 DNA sequence: TGTGCCAGTAGTGGGGGACAGGGCCCCTACGAGCAGTACTTC.

V is TRBV6-5 and J is TRBJ1-1, with 9 bases aligning to TRBD1. The V gene end was trimmed by 2 bases and the J gene end by 3 bases; junction bases not matched to a gene: 1. The CDR3 runs to 14 residues. The V gene's germline CDR1 is MNHEY and CDR2 SVGAGI. The CDR3 coding sequence is TGTGCCAGCAGTTACGGGACAGGGCACACTGAAGCTTTCTTT. Translation: CASSYGTGHTEAFF.

The V and J genes are TRBV19 and TRBJ2-7, with 15 nucleotides matching TRBD2. This CDR3 is built from 18 residues. CDR1 LNHDA and CDR2 SQIVND come from the germline V gene (reference sequence). V was pared by 1 base and J by 6 bases, with 10 bases of the junction left unmatched. CDR3 protein: CASSIGGGLAGGGSEQYF. For the CDR3, the DNA is TGTGCCAGTAGTATAGGTGGGGGACTAGCGGGAGGTGGGTCCGAGCAGTACTTC. Complete variable domain (other parts from reference TRBV19 and TRBJ2-7): DGGITQSPKYLFRKEGQNVTLSCEQNLNHDAMYWYRQDPGQGLRLIYYSQIVNDFQKGDIAEGYSVSREKKESFPLTVTSAQKNPTAFYLCASSIGGGLAGGGSEQYFGPGTRLTVT.

V gene TRBV5-1 combines with J gene TRBJ2-7; tentative D call: TRBD2 (6 bases). The CDR3 covers 16 residues. Trimming removed 3 bases from V and 7 bases from J, with 23 bases in between. Germline CDR1 is SGHRS and CDR2 is YFSETQ. The CDR3 nucleotides are TGCGCCAGCAGCTCTCAACAAACCGGGACTCCTGGGGAGCAGTACTTC. Protein product: CASSSQQTGTPGEQYF.

This clone was seen a few times. This chain connects TRBV7-9 to TRBJ2-1, with D possibly matching TRBD2 (5 bases). This CDR3 contains 13 residues. The V and J ends lost 8 bases and 1 base respectively, with 9 bases between them. Germline V gives CDR1 SEHNR, CDR2 FQNEAQ (reference sequence). In nucleotides, the CDR3 is TGTGCCAGCGGGAGTGTTTCCTACAATGAGCAGTTCTTC. Its translation is CASGSVSYNEQFF.